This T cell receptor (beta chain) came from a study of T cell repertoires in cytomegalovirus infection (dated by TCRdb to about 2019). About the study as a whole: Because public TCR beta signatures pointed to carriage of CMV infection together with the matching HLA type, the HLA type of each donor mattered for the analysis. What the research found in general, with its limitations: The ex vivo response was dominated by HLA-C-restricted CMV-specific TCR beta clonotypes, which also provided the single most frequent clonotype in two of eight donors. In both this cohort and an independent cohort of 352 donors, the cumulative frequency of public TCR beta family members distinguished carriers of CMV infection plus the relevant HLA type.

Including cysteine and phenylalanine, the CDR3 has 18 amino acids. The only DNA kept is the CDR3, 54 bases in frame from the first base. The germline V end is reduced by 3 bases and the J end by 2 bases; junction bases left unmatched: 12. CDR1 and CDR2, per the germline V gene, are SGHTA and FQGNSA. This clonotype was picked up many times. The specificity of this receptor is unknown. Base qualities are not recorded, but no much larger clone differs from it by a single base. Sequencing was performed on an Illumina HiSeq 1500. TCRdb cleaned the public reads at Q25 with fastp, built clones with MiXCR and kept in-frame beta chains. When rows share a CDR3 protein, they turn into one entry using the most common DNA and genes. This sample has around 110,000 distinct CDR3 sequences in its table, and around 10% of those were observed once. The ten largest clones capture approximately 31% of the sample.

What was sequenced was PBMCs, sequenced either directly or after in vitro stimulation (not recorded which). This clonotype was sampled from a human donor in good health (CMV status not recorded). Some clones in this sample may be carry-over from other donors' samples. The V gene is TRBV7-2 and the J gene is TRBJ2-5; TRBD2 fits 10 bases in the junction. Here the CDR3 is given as CASSFLLAGIDEQETQYF. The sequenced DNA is TGTGCCAGCAGCTTTCTACTAGCGGGAATAGACGAACAAGAGACCCAGTACTTC.